This record looks at one T cell receptor beta chain sequence and its context. The antigen remains undetermined. Germline values: CDR1 MGHRA, CDR2 YSYEKL. The CDR3 spans 15 residues. Trimming removed 1 base at V and 4 bases at J, with 13 bases between. Sequenced by immunoSEQ multiplex PCR; TCRdb stores in-frame clones only, minus some. The data contain under 250,000 clones, 80% to 90% of them singletons. This entry is derived from a study of cytomegalovirus exposure and HLA in healthy donors. Findings and caveats of the study: High specificity and sensitivity for cytomegalovirus status were reported for the classifier. Within the 130 or so validation repertoires, first-cohort TCR clusters tended to co-occur, according to a later analysis. In vitro checks showed that a few CMV-associated chains really do target CMV antigens.

This receptor was identified in a woman aged 18-30 years in good health and CMV-seropositive. Sequenced input: PBMCs. The V and J genes are TRBV4-1 and TRBJ1-2; no definite D call. The DNA for the CDR3 is TGCGCCAGCAGCCAAGGCCCCATCCCTACCTATGGCTACACCTTC. It codes for CASSQGPIPTYGYTF.